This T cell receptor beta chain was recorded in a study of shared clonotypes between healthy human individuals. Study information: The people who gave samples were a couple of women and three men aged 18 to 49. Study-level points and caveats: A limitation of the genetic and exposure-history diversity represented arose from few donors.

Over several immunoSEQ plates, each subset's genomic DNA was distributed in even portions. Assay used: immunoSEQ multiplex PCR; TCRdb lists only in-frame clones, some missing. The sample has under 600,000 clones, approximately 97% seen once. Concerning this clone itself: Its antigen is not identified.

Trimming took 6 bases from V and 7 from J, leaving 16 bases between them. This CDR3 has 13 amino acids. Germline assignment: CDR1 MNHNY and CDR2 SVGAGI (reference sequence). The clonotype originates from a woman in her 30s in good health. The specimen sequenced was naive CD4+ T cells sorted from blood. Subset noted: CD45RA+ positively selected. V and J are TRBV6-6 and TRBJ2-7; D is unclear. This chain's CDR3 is CASRGAVMGEQYF. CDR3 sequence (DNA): TGTGCCAGCAGGGGTGCGGTTATGGGGGAGCAGTACTTC.